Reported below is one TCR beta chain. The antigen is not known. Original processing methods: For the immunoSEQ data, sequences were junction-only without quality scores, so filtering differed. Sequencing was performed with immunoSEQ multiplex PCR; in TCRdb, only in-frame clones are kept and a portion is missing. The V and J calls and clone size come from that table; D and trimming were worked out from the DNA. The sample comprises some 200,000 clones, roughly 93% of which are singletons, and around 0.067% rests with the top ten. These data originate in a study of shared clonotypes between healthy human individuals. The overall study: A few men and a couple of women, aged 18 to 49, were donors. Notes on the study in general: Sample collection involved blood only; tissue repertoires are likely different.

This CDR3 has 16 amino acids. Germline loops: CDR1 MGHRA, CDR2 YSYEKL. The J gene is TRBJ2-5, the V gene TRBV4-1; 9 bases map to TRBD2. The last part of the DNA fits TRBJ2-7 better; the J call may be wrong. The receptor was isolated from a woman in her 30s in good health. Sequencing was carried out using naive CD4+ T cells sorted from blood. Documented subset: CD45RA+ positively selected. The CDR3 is CASSHRDSGSSYEQYF. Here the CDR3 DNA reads TGCGCCAGCAGCCACAGAGATAGCGGGAGCTCCTACGAGCAGTACTTC.